A selection of T cell receptor beta chains follows, all from one sample in a study of cytomegalovirus exposure and HLA in healthy donors. Clones were sequenced by immunoSEQ multiplex PCR, and TCRdb holds only the in-frame ones, with some missing. The sample gives 150,000 to 200,000 clones, about 90% of which show up once; around 0.25% is in the top ten. The material sequenced was PBMCs. The receptors come from a girl under three years old in good health and CMV-seronegative. Each CDR3 is given with its conserved first and last residue. D genes are given only for firm matches. Clone size is not always given. Where it is, it says once, few, many or a class for expanded clones.

CDR3nt | CDR3aa | j_gene | abundance | v_gene | d_gene
TGTGCCAGCAGCCAAAGGGTTGCTAGCGGGAGACACGGTACATTAGTTAATGAGCAGTTCTTC | CASSQRVASGRHGTLVNEQFF | TRBJ2-1 | NA | TRBV4-2 | TRBD2
TGTGCCAGCAGTCGTGAGGTCACTGAAGCTTTCTTT | CASSREVTEAFF | TRBJ1-1 | NA | TRBV6-1 | NA
TGTGCCAGCAGCCACAAACCCGAAAAAGGGGGGGTCGTCACCGGGGAGCTGTTTTTT | CASSHKPEKGGVVTGELFF | TRBJ2-2 | NA | TRBV4-2 | NA
TGTGCCAGCAGCTTAGAAACCCAGGGGAGACTGACCCAGTACTTC | CASSLETQGRLTQYF | TRBJ2-5 | NA | TRBV7-9 | NA
TGTGCCAGCAGCTCCAAAACTGGTCTAGCGGGATCCTACGAGCAGTACTTC | CASSSKTGLAGSYEQYF | TRBJ2-7 | NA | TRBV7-2 | TRBD2
TGCGCCAGCACCCAGACAGGGGACCGTTACGAGCAGTACTTC | CASTQTGDRYEQYF | TRBJ2-7 | NA | TRBV5-1 | TRBD1
TGCGCCAGCAGCCAAGTCTACAGGCCTAATCAGCCCCAGCATTTT | CASSQVYRPNQPQHF | TRBJ1-5 | NA | TRBV4-1 | NA
TGTGCCAGTAGTTCAACAGGGCCCAATCAGCCCCAGCATTTT | CASSSTGPNQPQHF | TRBJ1-5 | NA | TRBV19 | NA
TGTGCCAGTAGTTCCGGGACAGGGGGCCGTTCACCCCTCCACTTT | CASSSGTGGRSPLHF | TRBJ1-6 | once | TRBV19 | TRBD1
TGTGCCAGCAGTGAATTTACGGGGAACTACGAGCAGTACTTC | CASSEFTGNYEQYF | TRBJ2-7 | NA | TRBV25-1 | NA
TGTGCCAGCAGCCACCGACAGCCTTATTCACCCCTCCACTTT | CASSHRQPYSPLHF | TRBJ1-6 | NA | TRBV14 | NA
TGCGCCAGCAGCCAAGAGCGGGTTCTAGGGCCAGATACGCAGTATTTT | CASSQERVLGPDTQYF | TRBJ2-3 | NA | TRBV4-3 | NA
TGTGCCACCGACGGCGGGGTTGGCCCTAGGTTCTTC | CATDGGVGPRFF | TRBJ2-1 | NA | TRBV2 | NA
TGTGCCAGCAGCTTGGAAGAGGAGGAAAAACTGTTTTTT | CASSLEEEEKLFF | TRBJ1-4 | NA | TRBV5-6 | NA
TGCAGTGCTAGCGGCTCCTACGAGCAGTACTTC | CSASGSYEQYF | TRBJ2-7 | NA | TRBV20-1 | NA
TGTGCCAGCAGTGAATATAGGGGGAAAGAGCAGTACTTC | CASSEYRGKEQYF | TRBJ2-7 | NA | TRBV25-1 | NA
TGTGCCAGCAGCTCCAGCGGAGCCTTCACAGATACGCAGTATTTT | CASSSSGAFTDTQYF | TRBJ2-3 | NA | TRBV7-3 | NA
TGTGCCAGCAGCCTAACCCCAGCGGGAGCTAACGAGCAGTACTTC | CASSLTPAGANEQYF | TRBJ2-7 | once | TRBV9 | TRBD2
TGTGCCAGTCGGGGGGGGCACCAAGAGACCCAGTACTTC | CASRGGHQETQYF | TRBJ2-5 | NA | TRBV19 | TRBD2
TGTGCCTGGGGGACAGGGGATAATCAGCCCCAGCATTTT | CAWGTGDNQPQHF | TRBJ1-5 | NA | TRBV30 | TRBD1
TGTGCCAGCAGCGGAAGCGGGTCTTACTCAGATACGCAGTATTTT | CASSGSGSYSDTQYF | TRBJ2-3 | NA | TRBV7-2 | NA
TGTGCCAGCAGCGCCGGGGGTACCCAAAGGCGATATGGCTACACCTTC | CASSAGGTQRRYGYTF | TRBJ1-2 | NA | TRBV9 | NA
TGTGCCAGCAGCCAAGATGCCAAGCGCAAGACTTACAATGAGCAGTTCTTC | CASSQDAKRKTYNEQFF | TRBJ2-1 | NA | TRBV4-2 | NA
TGTGCCAGCAACATAAAAGGGGGAGCCAAAAACATTCAGTACTTC | CASNIKGGAKNIQYF | TRBJ2-4 | NA | TRBV5-4 | NA
TGTGCCATCAGAACTAGGGATGAGCAGTTCTTC | CAIRTRDEQFF | TRBJ2-1 | NA | TRBV10-3 | NA
TGTGCCAGCAGCGTAACGGGACAGGGCAACATTCAGTACTTC | CASSVTGQGNIQYF | TRBJ2-4 | NA | TRBV9 | TRBD1
TGCGCCAGCAGTGAGTTAGTAGCGGGGCGCAGGTACGAGCAGTACTTC | CASSELVAGRRYEQYF | TRBJ2-7 | NA | TRBV10-2 | TRBD2
TGTGCCAGCAGCGCCAGCTCCTACGAGCAGTACTTC | CASSASSYEQYF | TRBJ2-7 | NA | TRBV5-6 | NA
TGTGCCAGCAGCCACGGACAGGCTAACCTCCCCGAGCAGTACTTC | CASSHGQANLPEQYF | TRBJ2-7 | NA | TRBV4-2 | TRBD1
TGTGCCAGCAGCTACGGGACAGGGTGGGGCGATCAGCCCCAGCATTTT | CASSYGTGWGDQPQHF | TRBJ1-5 | NA | TRBV5-5 | TRBD1
TGTGCCAGCAGCTTAAGATCAGGGGATGGCTACACCTTC | CASSLRSGDGYTF | TRBJ1-2 | NA | TRBV7-2 | NA
TGTGCCAGCAGTTCTAGCACTACCTACGAGCAGTACTTC | CASSSSTTYEQYF | TRBJ2-7 | NA | TRBV6-5 | NA
TGTGCCAGCAGTTCTTCCCGGACAGGGGACTATGGCTACACCTTC | CASSSSRTGDYGYTF | TRBJ1-2 | NA | TRBV27 | TRBD1
TGTGCCAGCAGCCCGAATCCGACTAGCGGGGCCCCGTCCAATGAGCAGTTCTTC | CASSPNPTSGAPSNEQFF | TRBJ2-1 | NA | TRBV7-2 | TRBD2
TGTGCCAGCAGCTTGCTGGGCTACACCTTC | CASSLLGYTF | TRBJ1-2 | NA | TRBV5-8 | NA
TGTGCCAGTAGACTGGAGACAGGTCCTACGGCCTACAATGAGCAGTTCTTC | CASRLETGPTAYNEQFF | TRBJ2-1 | NA | TRBV19 | NA
TGTGCCAGCAGCCAAGGATCAGGGGCCCTTTCCAATGAGCAGTTCTTC | CASSQGSGALSNEQFF | TRBJ2-1 | NA | TRBV4-2 | NA